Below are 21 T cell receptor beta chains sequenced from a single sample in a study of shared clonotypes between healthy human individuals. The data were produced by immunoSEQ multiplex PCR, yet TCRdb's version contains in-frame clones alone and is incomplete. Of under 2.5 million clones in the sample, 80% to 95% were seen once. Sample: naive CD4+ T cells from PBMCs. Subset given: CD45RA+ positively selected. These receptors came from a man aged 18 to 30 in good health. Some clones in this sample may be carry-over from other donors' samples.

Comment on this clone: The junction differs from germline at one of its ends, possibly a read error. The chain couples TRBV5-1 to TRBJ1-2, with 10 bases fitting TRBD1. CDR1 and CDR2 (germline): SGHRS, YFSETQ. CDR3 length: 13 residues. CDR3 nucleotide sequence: TGCACCAGCAGCTTGGGACAGGGGATAGGCTACACCTTC. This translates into CTSSLGQGIGYTF.

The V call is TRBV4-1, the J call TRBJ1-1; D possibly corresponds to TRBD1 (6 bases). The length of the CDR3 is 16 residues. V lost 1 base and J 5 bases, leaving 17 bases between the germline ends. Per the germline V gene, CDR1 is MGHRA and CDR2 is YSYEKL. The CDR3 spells CASSQGPQGSGTEAFF. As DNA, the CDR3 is TGCGCCAGCAGCCAAGGACCCCAGGGGTCGGGAACTGAAGCTTTCTTT.

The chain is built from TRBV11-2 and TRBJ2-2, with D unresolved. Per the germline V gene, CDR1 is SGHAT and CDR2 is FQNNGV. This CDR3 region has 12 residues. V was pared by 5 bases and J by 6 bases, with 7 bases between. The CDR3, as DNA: TGTGCCAGCAGCCAATCGGCCGGGGAGCTGTTTTTT. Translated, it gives CASSQSAGELFF.

CDR3 loop: CASSVLAVNNYGYTF. For the CDR3, the DNA is TGTGCCAGCAGCGTACTAGCTGTGAATAACTATGGCTACACCTTC. This chain links TRBV9 with TRBJ1-2, with no clear D. The ends were cut back, 1 base at V and 1 base at J, with 11 bases in the middle. This CDR3 has 15 residues. Germline values: CDR1 SGDLS, CDR2 YYNGEE.

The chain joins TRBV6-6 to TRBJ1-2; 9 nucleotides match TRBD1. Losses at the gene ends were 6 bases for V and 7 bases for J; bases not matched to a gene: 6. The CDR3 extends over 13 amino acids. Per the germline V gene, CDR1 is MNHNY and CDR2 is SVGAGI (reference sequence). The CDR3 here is CASSPRDRAGYTF. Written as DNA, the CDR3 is TGTGCCAGCAGCCCCCGGGACAGGGCTGGCTACACCTTC.

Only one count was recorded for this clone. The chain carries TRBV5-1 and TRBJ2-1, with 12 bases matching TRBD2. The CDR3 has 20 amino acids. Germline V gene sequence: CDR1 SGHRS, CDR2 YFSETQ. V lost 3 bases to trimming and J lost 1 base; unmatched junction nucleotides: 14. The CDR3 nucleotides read TGCGCCAGCAGCTCTATAATCCCGACTAGCGGGAGTGGATCCTACAATGAGCAGTTCTTC. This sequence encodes CASSSIIPTSGSGSYNEQFF.

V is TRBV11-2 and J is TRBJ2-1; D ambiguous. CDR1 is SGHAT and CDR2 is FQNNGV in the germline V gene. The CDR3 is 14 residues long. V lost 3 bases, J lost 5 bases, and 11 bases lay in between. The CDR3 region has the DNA TGTGCCAGCAGCTTGCGGACCTTAAACAATGAGCAGTTCTTC. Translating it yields CASSLRTLNNEQFF.

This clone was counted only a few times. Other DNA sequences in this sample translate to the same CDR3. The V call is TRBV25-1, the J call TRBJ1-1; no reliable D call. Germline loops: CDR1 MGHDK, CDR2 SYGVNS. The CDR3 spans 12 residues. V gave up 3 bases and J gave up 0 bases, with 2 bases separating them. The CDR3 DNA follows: TGTGCCAGCAGTGAGGTGAACACTGAAGCTTTCTTT. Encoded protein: CASSEVNTEAFF.

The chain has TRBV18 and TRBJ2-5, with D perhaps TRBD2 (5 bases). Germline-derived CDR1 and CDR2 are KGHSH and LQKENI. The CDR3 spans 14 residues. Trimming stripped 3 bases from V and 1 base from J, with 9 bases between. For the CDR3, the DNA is TGTGCCAGCTCACCCGGGGTAGCCCAAGAGACCCAGTACTTC. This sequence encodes CASSPGVAQETQYF.

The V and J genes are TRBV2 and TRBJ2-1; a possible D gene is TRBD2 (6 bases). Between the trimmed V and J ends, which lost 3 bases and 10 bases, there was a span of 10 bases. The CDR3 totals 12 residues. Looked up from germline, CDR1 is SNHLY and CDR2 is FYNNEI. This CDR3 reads CASSEMGREQFF. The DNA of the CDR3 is TGTGCCAGCAGTGAGATGGGGAGGGAGCAGTTCTTC.

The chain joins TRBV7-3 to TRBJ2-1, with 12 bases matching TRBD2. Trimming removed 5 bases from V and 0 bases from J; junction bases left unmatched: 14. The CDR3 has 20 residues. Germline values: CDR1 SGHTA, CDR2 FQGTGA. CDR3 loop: CASSPGSGLAGGSSYNEQFF. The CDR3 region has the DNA TGTGCCAGCAGCCCAGGGTCAGGCCTAGCGGGAGGGAGCTCCTACAATGAGCAGTTCTTC.

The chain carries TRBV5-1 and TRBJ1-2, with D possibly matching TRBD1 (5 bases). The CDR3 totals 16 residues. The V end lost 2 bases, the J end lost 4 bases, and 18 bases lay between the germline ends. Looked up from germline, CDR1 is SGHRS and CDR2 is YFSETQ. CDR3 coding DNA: TGCGCCAGCAGCTTAGGGACGTCCGGCCCCACCTATGGCTACACCTTC. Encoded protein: CASSLGTSGPTYGYTF.

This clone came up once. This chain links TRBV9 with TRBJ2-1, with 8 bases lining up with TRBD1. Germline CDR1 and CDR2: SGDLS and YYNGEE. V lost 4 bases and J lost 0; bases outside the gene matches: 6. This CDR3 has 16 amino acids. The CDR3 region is CASSLRQGSSYNEQFF. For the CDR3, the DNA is TGTGCCAGCAGCCTAAGACAGGGGAGCTCCTACAATGAGCAGTTCTTC.

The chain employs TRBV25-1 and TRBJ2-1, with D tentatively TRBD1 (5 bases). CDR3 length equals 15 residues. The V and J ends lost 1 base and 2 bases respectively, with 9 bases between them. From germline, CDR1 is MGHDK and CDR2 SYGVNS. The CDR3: CASSEWQGTYNEQFF. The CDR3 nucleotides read TGTGCCAGCAGTGAATGGCAGGGTACCTACAATGAGCAGTTCTTC.

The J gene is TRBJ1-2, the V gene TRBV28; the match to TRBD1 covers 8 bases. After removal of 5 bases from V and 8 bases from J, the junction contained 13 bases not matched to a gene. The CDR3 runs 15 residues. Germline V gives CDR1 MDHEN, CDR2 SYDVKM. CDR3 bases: TGTGCCAGCAGTCCCTGGGACAGGCGGGCGGAGGGCTACACCTTC. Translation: CASSPWDRRAEGYTF.

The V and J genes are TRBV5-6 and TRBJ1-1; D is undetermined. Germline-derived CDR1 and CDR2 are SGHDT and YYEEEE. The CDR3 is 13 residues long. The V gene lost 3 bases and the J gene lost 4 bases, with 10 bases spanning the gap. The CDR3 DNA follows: TGTGCCAGCAGCTACCGGCCCAGCACTGAAGCTTTCTTT. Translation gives CASSYRPSTEAFF.

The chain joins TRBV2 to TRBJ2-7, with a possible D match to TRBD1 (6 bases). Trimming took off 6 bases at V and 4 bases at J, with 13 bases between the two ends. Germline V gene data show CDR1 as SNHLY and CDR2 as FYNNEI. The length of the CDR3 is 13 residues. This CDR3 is CASRAGTPYEQYF. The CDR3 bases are TGTGCCAGCAGAGCCGGGACACCATACGAGCAGTACTTC.

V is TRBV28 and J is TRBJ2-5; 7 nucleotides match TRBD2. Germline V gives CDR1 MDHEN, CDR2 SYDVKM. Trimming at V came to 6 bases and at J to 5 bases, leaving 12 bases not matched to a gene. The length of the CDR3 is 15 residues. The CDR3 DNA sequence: TGTGCCAGCAGCCGAGCGGGATCCTTTCGGGAGACCCAGTACTTC. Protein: CASSRAGSFRETQYF.

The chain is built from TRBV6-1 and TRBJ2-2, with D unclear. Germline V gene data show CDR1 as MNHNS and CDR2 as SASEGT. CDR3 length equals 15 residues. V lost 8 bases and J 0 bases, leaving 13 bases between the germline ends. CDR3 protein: CASAKSTANTGELFF. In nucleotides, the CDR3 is TGTGCCAGCGCAAAATCGACGGCGAACACCGGGGAGCTGTTTTTT.

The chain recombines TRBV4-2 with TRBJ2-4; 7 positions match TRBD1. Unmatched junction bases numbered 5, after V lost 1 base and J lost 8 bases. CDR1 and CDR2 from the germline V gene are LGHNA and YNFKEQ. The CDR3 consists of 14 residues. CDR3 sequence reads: CASSQGGGEYIQYF. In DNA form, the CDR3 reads TGTGCCAGCAGCCAAGGAGGGGGCGAGTACATTCAGTACTTC.

CDR3 residues: CATSRGRGRMNYEQYF. The CDR3 nucleotides are TGTGCCACCAGCAGAGGGCGGGGCAGGATGAACTACGAGCAGTACTTC. The chain has TRBV15 and TRBJ2-7, with D possibly being TRBD2 (6 bases). Trimming cost V 1 base and J 3 bases, with 16 bases left between them. CDR1 and CDR2 (germline): LNHNV, YYDKDF (reference sequence). The CDR3 totals 16 residues.